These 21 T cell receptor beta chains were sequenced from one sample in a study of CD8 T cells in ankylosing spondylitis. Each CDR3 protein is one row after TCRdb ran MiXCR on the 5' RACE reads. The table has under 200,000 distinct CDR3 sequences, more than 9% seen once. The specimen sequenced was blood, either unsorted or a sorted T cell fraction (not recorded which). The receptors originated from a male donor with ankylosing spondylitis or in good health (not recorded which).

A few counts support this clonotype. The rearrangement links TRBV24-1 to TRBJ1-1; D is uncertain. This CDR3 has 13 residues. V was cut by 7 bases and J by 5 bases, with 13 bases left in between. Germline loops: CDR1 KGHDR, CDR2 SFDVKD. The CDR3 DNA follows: TGTGCCACCAGACCTCTAGGAGGGACTGAAGCTTTCTTT. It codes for CATRPLGGTEAFF.

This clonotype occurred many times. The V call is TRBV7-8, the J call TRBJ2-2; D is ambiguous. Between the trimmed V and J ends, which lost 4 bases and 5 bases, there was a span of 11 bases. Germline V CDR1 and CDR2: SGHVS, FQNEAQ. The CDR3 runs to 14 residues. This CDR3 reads CASSSTSGTGELFF. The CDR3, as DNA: TGTGCCAGCAGCTCCACAAGTGGAACCGGGGAGCTGTTTTTT. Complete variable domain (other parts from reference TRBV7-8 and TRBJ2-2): GAGVSQSPRYKVAKRGQDVALRCDPISGHVSLFWYQQALGQGPEFLTYFQNEAQLDKSGLPSDRFFAERPEGSVSTLKIQRTQQEDSAVYLCASSSTSGTGELFFGEGSRLTVL.

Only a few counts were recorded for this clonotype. CDR3: CATSSDNRAEQYF. The CDR3 nucleotides read TGTGCCACCAGCTCTGATAACAGGGCCGAGCAGTACTTC. The V call is TRBV15, the J call TRBJ2-7; weak D call: TRBD1 (6 bases). The CDR3 consists of 13 residues. The germline V gene encodes CDR1 LNHNV and CDR2 YYDKDF (reference sequence). The V and J ends lost 5 bases and 6 bases respectively, with 14 bases between them.

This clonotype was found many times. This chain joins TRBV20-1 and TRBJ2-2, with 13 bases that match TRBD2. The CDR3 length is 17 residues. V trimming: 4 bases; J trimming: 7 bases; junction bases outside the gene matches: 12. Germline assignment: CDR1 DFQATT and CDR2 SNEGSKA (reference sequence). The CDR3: CSATRRTSGGTYGELFF. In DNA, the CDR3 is TGCAGTGCTACACGGAGGACTAGCGGGGGAACTTACGGGGAGCTGTTTTTT.

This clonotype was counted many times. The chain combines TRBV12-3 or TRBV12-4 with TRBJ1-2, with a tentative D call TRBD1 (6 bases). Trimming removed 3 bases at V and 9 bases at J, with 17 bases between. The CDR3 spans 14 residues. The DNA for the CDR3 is TGTGCCAGCAGTTTTGGGCTACAGGGTGGACGCTACACCTTC. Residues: CASSFGLQGGRYTF.

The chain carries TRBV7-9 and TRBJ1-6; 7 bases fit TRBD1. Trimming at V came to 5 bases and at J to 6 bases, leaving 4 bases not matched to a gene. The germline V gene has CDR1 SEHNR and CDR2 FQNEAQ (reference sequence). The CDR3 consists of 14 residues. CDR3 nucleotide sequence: TGTGCCAGCAGCGTAACAGGGGTTAATTCACCCCTCCACTTT. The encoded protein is CASSVTGVNSPLHF.

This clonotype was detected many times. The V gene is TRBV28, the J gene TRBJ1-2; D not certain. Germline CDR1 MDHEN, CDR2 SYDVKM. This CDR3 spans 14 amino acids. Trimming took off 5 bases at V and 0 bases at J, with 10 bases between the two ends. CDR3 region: CASSRSGTNYGYTF. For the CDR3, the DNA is TGTGCCAGCAGTAGGTCCGGGACTAACTATGGCTACACCTTC.

CDR3 loop: CASSYGTGMNTEAFF. CDR3 nucleotides: TGTGCCAGCAGCTACGGGACAGGCATGAACACTGAAGCTTTCTTT. This chain connects TRBV5-6 to TRBJ1-1; 8 bases are a match to TRBD1. V lost 3 bases, J lost 0 bases, and 4 bases stayed unmatched. The germline V gene has CDR1 SGHDT and CDR2 YYEEEE. This CDR3 comprises 15 residues. Full variable domain (rest looked up from reference TRBV5-6 and TRBJ1-1): DAGVTQSPTHLIKTRGQQVTLRCSPKSGHDTVSWYQQALGQGPQFIFQYYEEEERQRGNFPDRFSGHQFPNYSSELNVNALLLGDSALYLCASSYGTGMNTEAFFGQGTRLTVV.

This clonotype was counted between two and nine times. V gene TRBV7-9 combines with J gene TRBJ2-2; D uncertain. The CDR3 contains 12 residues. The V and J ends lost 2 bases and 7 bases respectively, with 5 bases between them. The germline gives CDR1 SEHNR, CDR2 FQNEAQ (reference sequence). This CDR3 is CASSLSVGELFF. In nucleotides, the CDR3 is TGTGCCAGCAGCTTATCGGTCGGGGAGCTGTTTTTT.

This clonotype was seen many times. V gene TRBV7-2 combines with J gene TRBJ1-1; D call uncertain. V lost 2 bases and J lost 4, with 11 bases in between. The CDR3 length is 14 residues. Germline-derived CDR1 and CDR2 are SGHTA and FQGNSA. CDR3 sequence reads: CASSLSSIGTEAFF. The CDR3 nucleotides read TGTGCCAGCAGCTTAAGTTCTATAGGCACTGAAGCTTTCTTT.

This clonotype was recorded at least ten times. The CDR3 DNA is TGCGCCAGCAGCTTGGACTCCGGGACTAAGAACACCGGGGAGCTGTTTTTT. The encoded protein is CASSLDSGTKNTGELFF. The chain uses TRBV5-1 and TRBJ2-2; 7 bases align to TRBD2. Losses at the gene ends were 0 bases for V and 1 base for J; bases not matched to a gene: 6. The CDR3 runs 17 residues. The germline CDR1 and CDR2 sequences are SGHRS and YFSETQ.

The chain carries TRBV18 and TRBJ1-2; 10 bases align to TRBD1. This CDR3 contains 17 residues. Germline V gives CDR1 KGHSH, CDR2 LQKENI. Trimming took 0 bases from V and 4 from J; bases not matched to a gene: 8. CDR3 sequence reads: CASSPPSGTGAGYGYTF. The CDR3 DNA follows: TGTGCCAGCTCACCACCCTCCGGGACAGGGGCCGGCTATGGCTACACCTTC.

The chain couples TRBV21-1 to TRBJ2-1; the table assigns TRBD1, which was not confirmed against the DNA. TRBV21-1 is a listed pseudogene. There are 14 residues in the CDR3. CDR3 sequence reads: CASSRTTGFDEQFF. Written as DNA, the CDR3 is TGTGCCAGCAGCAGGACTACAGGGTTCGATGAGCAGTTCTTC.

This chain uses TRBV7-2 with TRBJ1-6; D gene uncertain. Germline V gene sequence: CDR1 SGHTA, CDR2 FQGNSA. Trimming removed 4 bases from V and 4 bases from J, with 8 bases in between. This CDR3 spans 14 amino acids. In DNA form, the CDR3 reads TGTGCCAGCAGCTCCGATGGGTATAATTCACCCCTCCACTTT. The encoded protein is CASSSDGYNSPLHF.

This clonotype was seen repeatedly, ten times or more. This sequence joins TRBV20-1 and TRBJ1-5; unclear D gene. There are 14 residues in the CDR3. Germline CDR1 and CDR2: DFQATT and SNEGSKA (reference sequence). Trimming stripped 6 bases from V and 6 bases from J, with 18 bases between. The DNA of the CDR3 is TGCAGTGCCGAGTTAGGGATAAACAGTCAGCCCCAGCATTTT. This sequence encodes CSAELGINSQPQHF.

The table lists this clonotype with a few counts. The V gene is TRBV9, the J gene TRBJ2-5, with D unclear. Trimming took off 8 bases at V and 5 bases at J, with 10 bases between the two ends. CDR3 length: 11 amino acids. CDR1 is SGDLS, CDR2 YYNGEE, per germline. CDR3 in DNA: TGTGCCAGATCGGTGGCGGAGACCCAGTACTTC. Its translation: CARSVAETQYF.

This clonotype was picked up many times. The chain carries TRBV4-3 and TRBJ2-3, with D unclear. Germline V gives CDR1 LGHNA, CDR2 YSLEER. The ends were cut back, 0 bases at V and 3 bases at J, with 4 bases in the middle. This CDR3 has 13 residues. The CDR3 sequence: CASSQDLTDTQYF. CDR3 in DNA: TGCGCCAGCAGCCAAGATTTGACAGATACGCAGTATTTT.

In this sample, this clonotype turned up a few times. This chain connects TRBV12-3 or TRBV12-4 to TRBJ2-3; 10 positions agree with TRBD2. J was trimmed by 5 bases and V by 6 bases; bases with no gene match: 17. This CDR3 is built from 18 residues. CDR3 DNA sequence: TGTGCCAGCAGCTTCGGCCGGCGAGCGGGAGGGCCGCAAGATACGCAGTATTTT. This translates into CASSFGRRAGGPQDTQYF.

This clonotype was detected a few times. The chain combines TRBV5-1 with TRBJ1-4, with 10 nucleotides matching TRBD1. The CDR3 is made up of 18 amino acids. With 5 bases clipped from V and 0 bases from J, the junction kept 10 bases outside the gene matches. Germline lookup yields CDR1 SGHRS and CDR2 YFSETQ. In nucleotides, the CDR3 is TGCGCCAGCAGTCTGGGACAGGGGATTCGGGCAACTAATGAAAAACTGTTTTTT. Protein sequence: CASSLGQGIRATNEKLFF.

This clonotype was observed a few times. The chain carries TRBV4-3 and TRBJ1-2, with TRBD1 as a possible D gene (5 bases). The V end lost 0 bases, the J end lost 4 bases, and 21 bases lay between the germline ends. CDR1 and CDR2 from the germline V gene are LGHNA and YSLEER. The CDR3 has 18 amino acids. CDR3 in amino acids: CASSQDLVGDSLVYGYTF. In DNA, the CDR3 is TGCGCCAGCAGCCAAGATTTAGTCGGCGACAGCCTGGTCTATGGCTACACCTTC.

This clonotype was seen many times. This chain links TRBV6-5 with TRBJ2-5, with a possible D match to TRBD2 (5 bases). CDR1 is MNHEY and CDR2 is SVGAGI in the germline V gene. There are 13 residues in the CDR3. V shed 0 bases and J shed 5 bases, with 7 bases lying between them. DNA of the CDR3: TGTGCCAGCAGTTACTCGAGAGGGGAGACCCAGTACTTC. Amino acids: CASSYSRGETQYF.